This T cell receptor (beta chain) is from a study of blood T cell repertoires in COVID-19. Study-wide background: The United States, Italy and Spain provided the acute and convalescent COVID-19 samples.

CDR3 length: 14 residues. Germline lookup yields CDR1 MNHEY and CDR2 SMNVEV (reference sequence). Trimming shortened V by 7 bases and J by 2 bases, and 12 bases separated the two germline ends. Study processing details: The authors estimated nucleated cell counts from reference gene primer amplification. Some clones are missing from TCRdb's copy, which holds only in-frame ones; the method was immunoSEQ multiplex PCR. V and J calls plus clone size are reproduced from that table; the DNA served to infer D and trimming. The repertoire has about 140,000 clones, approximately 86% of them found once; the top ten carry approximately 5.4%.

Sequencing was performed on peripheral blood. This TCR was recovered from a human donor in a cohort sampled during active COVID-19. The genes are TRBV27 and TRBJ1-3, with TRBD1 as a possible D gene (5 bases). Here the CDR3 DNA reads TGTGCCAGCAAACCGGGGGTCCCTGGAAACACCATATATTTT. Protein product: CASKPGVPGNTIYF.